These T cell receptor beta chains were read from a single sample in a study of T cell changes during pregnancy in multiple sclerosis. Only in-frame clones appear in the TCRdb table, and some are missing; sequencing was by immunoSEQ multiplex PCR. Found here are more than 80,000 clones, about 89% of them singletons; the top ten hold roughly 3.5%. Specimen: PBMCs, collected in the first trimester of pregnancy. All receptors derive from a female donor in good health, serving as a control in a pregnancy study. Some clones in this sample may be carry-over from other donors' samples. CDR3s include the opening cysteine and the closing phenylalanine or tryptophan. The order of the fields is D gene, CDR3 length, V gene, clone size, J gene, CDR3 DNA, CDR3 protein. A D gene is named only where the DNA matches it firmly. The size entry is marked missing in some rows and otherwise reads once, few, many or a size class.

TRBD1	15	TRBV19	once	TRBJ1-5	TGTGCCAGTAGTATTGGGACAGGGGACTATCAGCCCCAGCATTTT	CASSIGTGDYQPQHF
TRBD1	13	TRBV7-9	-	TRBJ2-5	TGTGCCAGCAGCTCGACAGGGCAAGAGACCCAGTACTTC	CASSSTGQETQYF
-	13	TRBV18	-	TRBJ1-6	TGTGCCAGCAGGGTGGACAGCCATTCACCCCTCCACTTT	CASRVDSHSPLHF
TRBD1	13	TRBV29-1	-	TRBJ2-7	TGCAGCGTCAACCGGGACAGGGAGCACGAGCAGTACTTC	CSVNRDREHEQYF
TRBD1	13	TRBV2	-	TRBJ1-2	TGTGCTCACAGCCCCGGGACAGCCTATGGCTACACCTTC	CAHSPGTAYGYTF
TRBD1	16	TRBV5-5	-	TRBJ1-5	TGTGCCAGCAGCTTGGCGGCAGGGGGGCGTAGTCAGCCTCAGCATTTT	CASSLAAGGRSQPQHF
-	16	TRBV4-3	-	TRBJ2-3	TGCGCCAGCAGCCACCTCCCCTTAGCCCGCACAGATACGCAGTATTTT	CASSHLPLARTDTQYF
-	13	TRBV4-1	-	TRBJ1-1	TGCGCCAGCAGCCCGACAGGCGACGTTGAAGCTTTCTTT	CASSPTGDVEAFF
TRBD1	14	TRBV6-1	-	TRBJ2-7	TGTGCCAGCGGGACAGATTTTAGCTCCTACGAGCAGTACTTC	CASGTDFSSYEQYF
TRBD1	16	TRBV5-6	-	TRBJ1-1	TGTGCCAGCAGCAATAATTGGGGGACAGACAACACTGAAGCTTTCTTT	CASSNNWGTDNTEAFF
TRBD2	12	TRBV28	-	TRBJ2-7	TGTGCCAGCAGCGGGGGGACCTACGAGCAGTACTTC	CASSGGTYEQYF
TRBD1	14	TRBV28	-	TRBJ2-7	TGTGCCAGCAGCCCCCTGCAGGGGGCCTACGAGCAGTACTTC	CASSPLQGAYEQYF
TRBD1	15	TRBV15	-	TRBJ1-1	TGTGCCACCAGCACAAGACAGGGACCCTACACTGAAGCTTTCTTT	CATSTRQGPYTEAFF
TRBD2	15	TRBV2	-	TRBJ2-2	TGTGCCAGCATATTAGCGGGAGAAGGAACCGGGGAGCTGTTTTTT	CASILAGEGTGELFF
TRBD2	15	TRBV7-2	once	TRBJ2-1	TGTGCCAGCAGCTTATTGGGGGGGACCTACAATGAGCAGTTCTTC	CASSLLGGTYNEQFF
TRBD1	14	TRBV5-6	-	TRBJ2-7	TGTGCCAGCAGCGTGATGGGACAGGGTAAAGAGCAGTACTTC	CASSVMGQGKEQYF
-	12	TRBV11-2	once	TRBJ2-1	TGTGCCAGCAGCCCGCAGGGCAATGAGCAGTTCTTC	CASSPQGNEQFF
-	16	TRBV7-2	-	TRBJ2-3	TGTGCCAGCAGCGTTCAAACTAGCCCGAGCACAGATACGCAGTATTTT	CASSVQTSPSTDTQYF
-	13	TRBV15	-	TRBJ1-3	TGTGCCACCAGCTTGAGCTCTGGAAACACCATATATTTT	CATSLSSGNTIYF
TRBD2	19	TRBV15	-	TRBJ2-3	TGTGCCACCAGCAGAGATCCGAGTTGGGCGGGAGGAAACACAGATACGCAGTATTTT	CATSRDPSWAGGNTDTQYF
TRBD1	17	TRBV4-1	-	TRBJ1-1	TGCGCCAGCAGCCAAGGGAGGACAGGGGGCTGGGACACTGAAGCTTTCTTT	CASSQGRTGGWDTEAFF
TRBD1	16	TRBV6-6	-	TRBJ2-5	TGTGCCAGCAGTTCGAGACAGGGGGCGCGTTCAGAGACCCAGTACTTC	CASSSRQGARSETQYF
TRBD1	15	TRBV2	once	TRBJ1-4	TGTGCCAGCAGAGATGACAGGGGAGGTAATGAAAAACTGTTTTTT	CASRDDRGGNEKLFF
-	13	TRBV9	-	TRBJ2-1	TGTGCCAGCAGCGTAGGACAGATTAATGAGCAGTTCTTC	CASSVGQINEQFF
-	14	TRBV7-8	once	TRBJ1-1	TGTGCCAGCAGCTCGCGGGGGGCGAACACTGAAGCTTTCTTT	CASSSRGANTEAFF
-	15	TRBV15	-	TRBJ2-4	TGTGCCACCAGCAGGCCGGACTCAGCCAAAAACATTCAGTACTTC	CATSRPDSAKNIQYF
TRBD2	14	TRBV7-2	-	TRBJ2-5	TGTGCCAGCAGCTCCCAGCGGGACGGGGAGACCCAGTACTTC	CASSSQRDGETQYF
-	14	TRBV9	-	TRBJ2-2	TGTGCCAGCAGCGCCTACAGGGCGGGCGGGGAGCTGTTTTTT	CASSAYRAGGELFF
-	15	TRBV27	-	TRBJ1-6	TGTGCCAGCAGTTGGGGTTCCCAGGGGAATTCACCCCTCCACTTT	CASSWGSQGNSPLHF
-	15	TRBV7-3	-	TRBJ2-1	TGTGCCAGCAGCTTAAACCCAGCAGGGTACAATGAGCAGTTCTTC	CASSLNPAGYNEQFF
TRBD1	15	TRBV27	-	TRBJ2-1	TGTGCCAGCACCGGGACAGGGGAGTTGGACAATGAGCAGTTCTTC	CASTGTGELDNEQFF
-	13	TRBV5-5	once	TRBJ2-3	TGTGCCAGCAGCTTGGAGGCCTGGGGGCAGCAGTATTTT	CASSLEAWGQQYF
TRBD1	17	TRBV14	-	TRBJ2-7	TGTGCCAGCAGCCGGACCGGACAGGGGACAAGTTTCGACGAGCAGTACTTC	CASSRTGQGTSFDEQYF
-	16	TRBV27	-	TRBJ2-5	TGTGCCAGCAGTTTAGGGGCCCGCGGGACGGGGGAGACCCAGTACTTC	CASSLGARGTGETQYF
-	13	TRBV13	-	TRBJ2-7	TGTGCCAGCAGCTTCGGACACCCCTACGAGCAGTACTTC	CASSFGHPYEQYF
TRBD2	13	TRBV28	-	TRBJ2-1	TGTGCCAGCAGGCGCGGGAGGCTGAATGAGCAGTTCTTC	CASRRGRLNEQFF
-	15	TRBV7-5	-	TRBJ1-2	TGTGTCAGAAGCTTAGGCAGGGAAACGGGTAATGGCTACACCTTC	CVRSLGRETGNGYTF
-	14	TRBV5-4	-	TRBJ2-4	TGTGCCAGCAGCTTAAGGGGTTCCGAAAACATTCAGTACTTC	CASSLRGSENIQYF
-	15	TRBV5-5	once	TRBJ2-7	TGTGCCAGCAGCTTTTCGGGGTCCAGCTCCTACGAGCAGTACTTC	CASSFSGSSSYEQYF
-	14	TRBV27	-	TRBJ1-2	TGTGCCAGCAGCCCCAGGGGCCGGGCCTATGGCTACACCTTC	CASSPRGRAYGYTF
TRBD1	14	TRBV7-2	-	TRBJ2-7	TGTGCCAGCAGCTTAGTGACAGGGGGGGACGAGCAGTACTTC	CASSLVTGGDEQYF
TRBD2	13	TRBV5-1	-	TRBJ2-3	TGCGCCAGCTCAGCGGGGGATTTGGATACGCAGTATTTT	CASSAGDLDTQYF
-	20	TRBV21-1	-	TRBJ2-4	TGTGCCAGCAGAGACCGGGACAGGTCCGTTAGCTGTCTAGCCAAAAACATTCAGTACTTC	CASRDRDRSVSCLAKNIQYF
TRBD2	15	TRBV27	-	TRBJ2-5	TGTGCCAGCAGAGCCTTTCTAGCGGGGGGAGAGACCCAGTACTTC	CASRAFLAGGETQYF
-	11	TRBV20-1	-	TRBJ1-1	TGCAGTGCCCAGAGGGACACTGAAGCTTTCTTT	CSAQRDTEAFF
-	18	TRBV27	-	TRBJ1-2	TGTGCCAGCAGTCCCCCCCCCGGAGCAGCCCGAGTTTTAAGCGGCTACACCTTC	CASSPPPGAARVLSGYTF
-	17	TRBV9	-	TRBJ2-7	TGTGCCAGCAGCAAAGTTACGGGACTGGCGAGCTCCTACGAGCAGTACTTC	CASSKVTGLASSYEQYF
TRBD1	15	TRBV25-1	-	TRBJ1-6	TGTGCCAGCAGAGAAGCACAGGGGGCCGGTTCACCCCTCCACTTT	CASREAQGAGSPLHF
-	17	TRBV4-1	-	TRBJ1-1	TGCGCCAGCAGCCAAGAAGGGGACACCACCAGGAACACTGAAGCTTTCTTT	CASSQEGDTTRNTEAFF
-	15	TRBV6-1	-	TRBJ1-2	TGTGCCAGCAGTAACAGCCCCGGGACTGAATATGGCTACACCTTC	CASSNSPGTEYGYTF
-	13	TRBV27	-	TRBJ2-1	TGTGCCAGCAGTTTAAGGCAGGGGACCGAGTCGTTCTTC	CASSLRQGTESFF
TRBD2	15	TRBV5-6	-	TRBJ2-4	TGTGCCAGCAGCTTGCTAGCGGGGGCCAAAAACATTCAGTACTTC	CASSLLAGAKNIQYF
-	15	TRBV28	once	TRBJ2-7	TGTGCCAGCAGTTCCAGGACAGTTCCCTCCTACGAGCAGTACTTC	CASSSRTVPSYEQYF